In its sample, the clone carrying this TCR beta chain was seen a few times. TCRdb used MiXCR to reprocess the 5' RACE reads, holding one entry per CDR3 protein. Among a few hundred thousand distinct CDR3 sequences, over 15% were seen once, and the ten largest hold 7.5% to 9%. The data stem from a study of CD8 T cells in ankylosing spondylitis. Germline CDR1 SQVTM, CDR2 ANQGSEA. The CDR3 totals 14 residues. The V gene end was trimmed by 0 bases and the J gene end by 5 bases; junction bases not matched to a gene: 4. This clonotype was obtained from a male donor with ankylosing spondylitis or in good health (not recorded which). Specimen: blood, either unsorted or a sorted T cell fraction (not recorded which). The rearrangement joins TRBV29-1 to TRBJ2-3; TRBD1 matches 8 bases. The CDR3 spells CSVEDPRGQDTQYF. CDR3 DNA: TGCAGCGTTGAAGATCCCAGGGGGCAAGATACGCAGTATTTT.